These 22 T cell receptor beta chains were all obtained from the same sample, sequenced in a study of blood T cell repertoires in COVID-19. Using immunoSEQ multiplex PCR, the repertoire was profiled, and TCRdb retains in-frame clones only, with some absent. The data hold some 100,000 clones, with around nine tenths observed a single time. Sequences were obtained from peripheral blood. The receptor source for this set is a human donor with acute or convalescent COVID-19. The donor label of this sample is uncertain.

The table lists this clone with a count of one. The chain is built from TRBV6-5 and TRBJ2-7; a possible D gene is TRBD2 (6 bases). V dropped 6 bases and J dropped 2 bases, with 14 bases sitting between them. CDR1 MNHEY and CDR2 SVGAGI come from the germline V gene. The CDR3 is 14 amino acids. This chain's CDR3 is CASSRWGVTYEQYF. The CDR3 DNA is TGTGCCAGCAGCAGATGGGGGGTAACCTACGAGCAGTACTTC.

The rearrangement links TRBV30 to TRBJ1-3, with unresolved D. V gave up 2 bases and J gave up 14 bases, with 13 bases separating them. From germline, CDR1 is GTSNPN and CDR2 SVGIG (reference sequence). This CDR3 contains 11 residues. The CDR3 DNA reads TGTGCCTGGAGTCCCTCGCGGGCTCTATATTTT. The encoded protein is CAWSPSRALYF. Filled out from reference TRBV30 and TRBJ1-3, the complete variable domain reads SQTIHQWPATLVQPVGSPLSLECTVEGTSNPNLYWYRQAAGRGLQLLFYSVGIGQISSEVPQNLSASRPQDRQFILSSKKLLLSDSGFYLCAWSPSRALYFGEGSWLTVV.

The sample holds one count of this clone. The chain has TRBV4-3 and TRBJ2-1, with 8 bases that match TRBD2. The CDR3 sequence is 18 residues long. The ends lost 2 bases at V and 9 bases at J; junction bases unmatched: 18. Germline CDR1 is LGHNA and CDR2 is YSLEER. The CDR3: CASSQSRGTSVSEGEQFF. The CDR3 DNA sequence: TGCGCCAGCAGCCAAAGCCGAGGGACTAGTGTTTCTGAGGGTGAGCAGTTCTTC.

V is TRBV11-2 and J is TRBJ2-3, with 13 bases aligning to TRBD2. After removal of 3 bases from V and 4 bases from J, the junction contained 4 bases not matched to a gene. CDR1 is SGHAT and CDR2 is FQNNGV in the germline V gene. The CDR3 runs to 16 residues. Here the CDR3 reads CASSFGLAGVADTQYF. Here the CDR3 DNA reads TGTGCCAGCAGCTTCGGACTAGCGGGAGTTGCAGATACGCAGTATTTT. The full variable domain, with the rest looked up from reference TRBV11-2 and TRBJ2-3, is EAGVAQSPRYKIIEKRQSVAFWCNPISGHATLYWYQQILGQGPKLLIQFQNNGVVDDSQLPKDRFSAERLKGVDSTLKIQPAKLEDSAVYLCASSFGLAGVADTQYFGPGTRLTVL.

Points on this clone: A much larger clone lies one base from this, so it may be a read error. The rearrangement joins TRBV6-2 or TRBV6-3 to TRBJ1-1; D is uncertain. The CDR3 sequence is 13 residues long. The germline V gene has CDR1 MNHEY and CDR2 SVGEGT. V lost 4 bases and J lost 3, with 9 bases in between. The CDR3: CASSSKQYTEAFF. CDR3 nucleotide sequence: TGTGCCAGCAGTTCCAAACAGTACACTGAAGCTTTCTTT.

The chain links TRBV19 to TRBJ1-4, with TRBD1 as a possible D gene (6 bases). This CDR3 is built from 18 residues. From germline, CDR1 is LNHDA and CDR2 SQIVND (reference sequence). Between the trimmed V and J ends, which lost 3 bases and 6 bases, there was a span of 23 bases. CDR3 coding DNA: TGTGCCAGTAGTATGGAAACAGGGCCTGAAGAACAGTATGAAAAACTGTTTTTT. The encoded protein is CASSMETGPEEQYEKLFF. Based on the CDR3 plus reference TRBV19 and TRBJ1-4, the full variable domain is DGGITQSPKYLFRKEGQNVTLSCEQNLNHDAMYWYRQDPGQGLRLIYYSQIVNDFQKGDIAEGYSVSREKKESFPLTVTSAQKNPTAFYLCASSMETGPEEQYEKLFFGSGTQLSVL.

CDR3 protein: CASSDDIVSEETQYF. For the CDR3, the DNA is TGTGCCAGCAGCGATGACATAGTTTCGGAAGAGACCCAGTACTTC. The V and J genes are TRBV5-4 and TRBJ2-5; D is undetermined. The CDR3 runs to 15 residues. Trimming stripped 4 bases from V and 3 bases from J, with 16 bases between. Germline lookup yields CDR1 SGHNT and CDR2 YYREEE (reference sequence).

The V and J genes are TRBV6-4 and TRBJ1-4; the D gene is possibly TRBD1 (6 bases). The germline V gene has CDR1 MRHNA and CDR2 SNTAGT. CDR3 size: 16 residues. The V end was cut by 5 bases, the J end by 0 bases, with 13 bases between. The CDR3 reads CASSLGQLSTNEKLFF. In nucleotides, the CDR3 is TGTGCCAGCAGTTTGGGACAACTGTCAACTAATGAAAAACTGTTTTTT.

This chain links TRBV12-5 with TRBJ2-7; 9 bases map to TRBD1. CDR1 and CDR2 from the germline V gene are LGHNT and FRNRAP. V lost 4 bases, J lost 2 bases, and 12 bases stayed unmatched. This CDR3 is built from 17 residues. The CDR3 nucleotides read TGTGCTAGTGGTTCCCGGGACAGGGATACGATCCCCTACGAGCAGTACTTC. Translated, it gives CASGSRDRDTIPYEQYF.

The CDR3 nucleotides read TGTGCCAGCAGCTTAATCGCGGGGTCAGGCGGGGAGCTGTTTTTT. Its translation: CASSLIAGSGGELFF. The V call is TRBV7-3, the J call TRBJ2-2, with D perhaps TRBD2 (6 bases). Trimming left V 1 base short and J 7 bases short, with 13 bases between. The CDR3 contains 15 residues. Germline-derived CDR1 and CDR2 are SGHTA and FQGTGA.

This sequence joins TRBV18 and TRBJ2-7; 10 positions agree with TRBD1. The CDR3 has 15 residues. CDR1 is KGHSH and CDR2 is LQKENI in the germline V gene. With V trimmed by 6 bases and J by 4 bases, 9 bases remained unmatched. The CDR3 sequence: CASSSGGTGAYEQYF. For the CDR3, the DNA is TGTGCCAGCTCTTCTGGCGGGACAGGGGCGTACGAGCAGTACTTC. Variable domain in full (rest from reference TRBV18 and TRBJ2-7): NAGVMQNPRHLVRRRGQEARLRCSPMKGHSHVYWYRQLPEEGLKFMVYLQKENIIDESGMPKERFSAEFPKEGPSILRIQQVVRGDSAAYFCASSSGGTGAYEQYFGPGTRLTVT.

The chain uses TRBV7-2 and TRBJ2-5, with TRBD2 as a possible D gene (6 bases). Germline V gene data show CDR1 as SGHTA and CDR2 as FQGNSA. Trimming pared 3 bases from V and 4 bases from J, leaving 9 bases between. This CDR3 is 13 amino acids long. The CDR3 DNA reads TGTGCCAGCAGCTTCGTTAGCGGAGAGACCCAGTACTTC. Translated: CASSFVSGETQYF.

The chain uses TRBV5-1 and TRBJ2-7, with TRBD2 identical over 10 bases. Germline lookup yields CDR1 SGHRS and CDR2 YFSETQ. J lost 2 bases, V lost 4 bases, and 9 bases had no gene match. The CDR3 has 16 amino acids. As DNA, the CDR3 is TGCGCCAGCAGCCCGACGTTAGCGGGAGGAGCCTACGAGCAGTACTTC. Translation gives CASSPTLAGGAYEQYF.

The chain combines TRBV6-2 or TRBV6-3 with TRBJ2-2; the D gene is possibly TRBD1 (6 bases). The CDR3 runs to 18 residues. Trimming pared 2 bases from V and 5 bases from J, leaving 21 bases between. Germline V gene data show CDR1 as MNHEY and CDR2 as SVGEGT. The CDR3 sequence: CASSYTLRRQVLTGELFF. The DNA for the CDR3 is TGTGCCAGCAGTTACACTCTTCGACGACAGGTTTTAACCGGGGAGCTGTTTTTT.

The chain joins TRBV11-3 to TRBJ2-5; D remains ambiguous. CDR3 length equals 13 residues. The V and J ends lost 5 bases and 4 bases respectively, with 11 bases between them. Per the germline V gene, CDR1 is SGHNT and CDR2 is YENEEA. CDR3 sequence reads: CASSLTESETQYF. The CDR3 DNA reads TGTGCCAGCAGCCTAACAGAATCAGAGACCCAGTACTTC. The whole variable domain, remainder taken from reference TRBV11-3 and TRBJ2-5, is EAGVVQSPRYKIIEKKQPVAFWCNPISGHNTLYWYLQNLGQGPELLIRYENEEAVDDSQLPKDRFSAERLKGVDSTLKIQPAELGDSAVYLCASSLTESETQYFGPGTRLLVL.

This clone was detected only once. The genes are TRBV6-2 or TRBV6-3 and TRBJ1-3; no clear D gene. From germline, CDR1 is MNHEY and CDR2 SVGEGT. The CDR3 has 18 residues. Trimming took off 5 bases at V and 2 bases at J, with 22 bases between the two ends. The CDR3: CASSPTVASSRPGNTIYF. The DNA of the CDR3 is TGTGCCAGCAGTCCCACAGTTGCGAGTTCCAGGCCTGGAAACACCATATATTTT.

This clone came up once. CDR3 loop: CASTYRLAPYNEQFF. CDR3 nucleotides: TGTGCCAGCACCTACCGACTAGCCCCCTACAATGAGCAGTTCTTC. This rearrangement joins TRBV7-6 to TRBJ2-1; 7 bases fit TRBD2. The CDR3 is made up of 15 amino acids. Trimming cost V 7 bases and J 2 bases; bases outside gene matches: 8. Germline values: CDR1 SGHVS, CDR2 FNYEAQ.

The chain employs TRBV7-2 and TRBJ2-7; D not certain. V was shortened by 1 base and J by 3 bases, with 10 bases between the two germline ends. The CDR3 extends over 14 amino acids. The germline gives CDR1 SGHTA, CDR2 FQGNSA. Written as DNA, the CDR3 is TGTGCCAGCAGCTTAGAGTCTAGTAGCTACGAGCAGTACTTC. It encodes CASSLESSSYEQYF.

The chain uses TRBV7-4 and TRBJ1-3; 7 nucleotides match TRBD1. Germline V CDR1 and CDR2: SGHVT, SQSDAQ. V trimming: 1 base; J trimming: 0 bases; junction bases outside the gene matches: 9. The length of the CDR3 is 18 residues. The CDR3 DNA follows: TGTGCCAGCAGCTTAGGCTGGAGGGGACAGATCTCTGGAAACACCATATATTTT. It specifies CASSLGWRGQISGNTIYF.

This clone has only one observation. The V call is TRBV2, the J call TRBJ1-1; 9 bases align to TRBD1. The germline V gene has CDR1 SNHLY and CDR2 FYNNEI. The CDR3 runs to 14 residues. The V and J ends lost 5 bases and 4 bases, in that order; junction bases with no gene match: 5. In nucleotides, the CDR3 is TGTGCCAGCAGTCTAGGGACAGGGAGCACTGAAGCTTTCTTT. Residues: CASSLGTGSTEAFF.

This clone has only a few counts. The rearrangement links TRBV7-2 to TRBJ2-7; no clear D gene. The V and J ends lost 1 base and 5 bases respectively, with 12 bases between them. The CDR3 is made up of 14 amino acids. Germline CDR1 is SGHTA and CDR2 is FQGNSA. The CDR3 protein is CASSLDPSNDEQYF. The CDR3 DNA reads as TGTGCCAGCAGCTTAGACCCTAGTAACGACGAGCAGTACTTC.

This sequence joins TRBV28 and TRBJ1-4; TRBD1 matches 8 bases. From germline, CDR1 is MDHEN and CDR2 SYDVKM. This CDR3 region has 17 residues. The V gene end was trimmed by 2 bases and the J gene end by 0 bases; junction bases not matched to a gene: 5. CDR3 DNA sequence: TGTGCCAGCAGTTTACATGGACAGGGCGCAACTAATGAAAAACTGTTTTTT. This codes for CASSLHGQGATNEKLFF.